The 22 T cell receptor beta chains below were found in one sample sequenced in a study of PD-1 blockade in classical Hodgkin lymphoma. Every patient experienced relapse after autologous stem cell transplantation, and brentuximab vedotin exposure varied. TCRdb's table, derived via immunoSEQ multiplex PCR, lists solely in-frame clones and lacks some. In the table there are about 98,000 clones, around nine tenths of which are singletons. The sample was peripheral blood mononuclear cells (PBMCs), taken at baseline. The receptor source for this set is a human donor with classical Hodgkin lymphoma.

This clone was seen once. The gene calls are TRBV5-5 and TRBJ2-7; possibly TRBD1 for D (5 bases). Germline assignment: CDR1 SGHKS and CDR2 YYEKEE (reference sequence). The CDR3 runs to 13 residues. Trimming pared 2 bases from V and 5 bases from J, leaving 11 bases between. CDR3 sequence: CASSFDSDNEQYF. The CDR3 DNA reads TGTGCCAGCAGCTTTGACAGTGACAACGAGCAGTACTTC. Full variable domain (remainder filled in from reference TRBV5-5 and TRBJ2-7): DAGVTQSPTHLIKTRGQQVTLRCSPISGHKSVSWYQQVLGQGPQFIFQYYEKEERGRGNFPDRFSARQFPNYSSELNVNALLLGDSALYLCASSFDSDNEQYFGPGTRLTVT.

This clone was seen a few times. The V call is TRBV30, the J call TRBJ2-5; the match to TRBD2 covers 8 bases. Looked up from germline, CDR1 is GTSNPN and CDR2 is SVGIG (reference sequence). This CDR3 region has 13 residues. The J segment lost 1 base and the V segment lost 5 bases, leaving 3 bases of the junction unmatched. This chain's CDR3 is CAWGTSGQETQYF. The CDR3 coding sequence is TGTGCCTGGGGAACTAGCGGCCAAGAGACCCAGTACTTC.

This clone was seen only once. The chain joins TRBV27 to TRBJ2-3; 7 nucleotides align to TRBD1. Per the germline V gene, CDR1 is MNHEY and CDR2 is SMNVEV (reference sequence). CDR3 size: 13 residues. The junction had 3 bases not matched to a gene; V was cut back by 3 bases and J by 6 bases. The CDR3 spells CASSFGQVDTQYF. The CDR3 bases are TGTGCCAGCAGTTTTGGACAGGTCGATACGCAGTATTTT.

The genes are TRBV6-5 and TRBJ2-3; 9 bases match TRBD1. Germline CDR1 and CDR2: MNHEY and SVGAGI. V was clipped by 4 bases and J by 4 bases; unmatched bases: 9. The CDR3 consists of 16 residues. The CDR3 sequence: CASSLSGTGWADTQYF. DNA of the CDR3: TGTGCCAGCAGTTTATCCGGGACAGGGTGGGCAGATACGCAGTATTTT.

The genes are TRBV7-2 and TRBJ2-3; 9 positions agree with TRBD2. Germline values: CDR1 SGHTA, CDR2 FQGNSA. This CDR3 is built from 15 residues. V was pared by 3 bases and J by 2 bases, with 3 bases of the junction left unmatched. DNA of the CDR3: TGTGCCAGCAGCTTGTCGGGACTAGCCACAGATACGCAGTATTTT. It is translated as CASSLSGLATDTQYF.

The chain combines TRBV5-1 with TRBJ2-3, with TRBD2 matching over 10 bases. Unmatched junction bases numbered 6, after V lost 4 bases and J lost 4 bases. The CDR3 runs 15 residues. The germline V gene encodes CDR1 SGHRS and CDR2 YFSETQ. CDR3 residues: CASSALAGKSDTQYF. The CDR3 region has the DNA TGCGCCAGCAGCGCACTAGCGGGGAAATCAGATACGCAGTATTTT.

This clone appeared a few times. The chain recombines TRBV27 with TRBJ1-4; D unresolved. CDR3 length: 13 residues. V dropped 8 bases and J dropped 7 bases, with 14 bases sitting between them. Germline CDR1 MNHEY, CDR2 SMNVEV (reference sequence). The CDR3 DNA sequence: TGTGCCAGCTCGGAGGTGAGAGGTGAAAAACTGTTTTTT. Encoded protein: CASSEVRGEKLFF.

The V call is TRBV4-1, the J call TRBJ1-5; 7 positions match TRBD1. The V and J ends lost 2 bases and 7 bases, in that order; junction bases with no gene match: 5. Germline V gene data show CDR1 as MGHRA and CDR2 as YSYEKL. The CDR3 runs 14 residues. CDR3 bases: TGCGCCAGCAGCCAACGACAGGGAGAACAGCCCCAGCATTTT. Translating it yields CASSQRQGEQPQHF.

The CDR3 here is CASSLYGRGTEAFF. The CDR3 coding sequence is TGCGCCAGCAGCTTGTATGGCAGGGGCACTGAAGCTTTCTTT. J is TRBJ1-1 and V is TRBV5-1; D might be TRBD1 (6 bases). The V gene's germline CDR1 is SGHRS and CDR2 YFSETQ. V lost 1 base and J 4 bases, leaving 11 bases between the germline ends. This CDR3 region has 14 residues.

This clone appeared once. V and J are TRBV6-5 and TRBJ2-1; unclear D gene. The CDR3 has 15 amino acids. CDR1 and CDR2 (germline): MNHEY, SVGAGI. V shed 2 bases and J shed 5 bases, with 13 bases lying between them. The CDR3: CASSYLDSVHNEQFF. The DNA of the CDR3 is TGTGCCAGCAGTTACCTAGACTCAGTGCACAATGAGCAGTTCTTC.

The V and J genes are TRBV28 and TRBJ2-7; D is perhaps TRBD1 or TRBD2 (6 bases each). The CDR3 covers 12 residues. Germline V gene sequence: CDR1 MDHEN, CDR2 SYDVKM. Trimming pared 7 bases from V and 6 bases from J, leaving 13 bases between. The CDR3 sequence is CASTGEVSEQYF. CDR3 coding DNA: TGTGCCAGCACAGGGGAGGTGAGCGAGCAGTACTTC.

This rearrangement joins TRBV5-1 to TRBJ2-7, with D possibly being TRBD2 (6 bases). Germline-derived CDR1 and CDR2 are SGHRS and YFSETQ. Trimming shortened V by 0 bases and J by 1 base, and 14 bases separated the two germline ends. CDR3 length equals 16 residues. The CDR3 region is CASSLEPSSASYEQYF. The CDR3 DNA follows: TGCGCCAGCAGCTTGGAGCCATCTAGCGCTTCCTACGAGCAGTACTTC.

This clone occurred once. This chain links TRBV7-9 with TRBJ2-2, with a possible D match to TRBD1 (6 bases). The V gene lost 4 bases and the J gene lost 4 bases, with 16 bases spanning the gap. The germline V gene has CDR1 SEHNR and CDR2 FQNEAQ (reference sequence). CDR3 size: 16 residues. The CDR3 spells CASSSQQGWSTGELFF. DNA for the CDR3: TGTGCCAGCAGCTCCCAACAGGGTTGGAGCACCGGGGAGCTGTTTTTT.

The chain recombines TRBV7-9 with TRBJ1-5, with TRBD1 matching over 7 bases. This CDR3 contains 16 residues. V was pared by 6 bases and J by 7 bases, with 15 bases of the junction left unmatched. From germline, CDR1 is SEHNR and CDR2 FQNEAQ (reference sequence). Here the CDR3 reads CASSQGLTGRAQPQHF. Written as DNA, the CDR3 is TGTGCCAGCAGTCAGGGTTTGACAGGGCGGGCCCAGCCCCAGCATTTT.

The chain combines TRBV6-1 with TRBJ2-7; D may match TRBD1 or TRBD2 (5 bases each). V lost 0 bases and J lost 0, with 12 bases in between. Germline values: CDR1 MNHNS, CDR2 SASEGT. The CDR3 spans 16 residues. This CDR3 reads CASSEAADTSSYEQYF. The CDR3 region has the DNA TGTGCCAGCAGTGAAGCAGCGGACACCTCCTCCTACGAGCAGTACTTC.

V is TRBV9 and J is TRBJ2-1; D may match TRBD1 or TRBD2 (5 bases each). CDR3 length: 16 amino acids. Germline assignment: CDR1 SGDLS and CDR2 YYNGEE. V was trimmed by 0 bases and J by 5 bases, leaving 15 bases between them. The CDR3 reads CASSVGARDPDNEQFF. Here the CDR3 DNA reads TGTGCCAGCAGCGTAGGGGCTAGGGACCCTGACAATGAGCAGTTCTTC.

This chain connects TRBV9 to TRBJ2-3; D is undetermined. CDR1 is SGDLS, CDR2 YYNGEE, per germline. The CDR3 loop spans 15 amino acids. The ends were cut back, 0 bases at V and 2 bases at J, with 10 bases in the middle. The CDR3 coding sequence is TGTGCCAGCAGCGTAGAACCCCCTCACACAGATACGCAGTATTTT. Residues: CASSVEPPHTDTQYF.

This clone was seen only a few times. The genes are TRBV28 and TRBJ1-5; maybe TRBD1 (5 bases). CDR1 MDHEN and CDR2 SYDVKM come from the germline V gene. V dropped 11 bases and J dropped 3 bases, with 17 bases sitting between them. The CDR3 contains 14 residues. The chain's CDR3 is CAGSPPGPNQPQHF. CDR3 nucleotide sequence: TGTGCCGGATCCCCACCGGGGCCCAATCAGCCCCAGCATTTT.

This clone was observed once. The V and J genes are TRBV27 and TRBJ2-3, with 10 nucleotides matching TRBD2. Germline trimming cut 3 bases from V and 6 bases from J; bases unmatched to any gene: 12. The V gene's germline CDR1 is MNHEY and CDR2 SMNVEV (reference sequence). The CDR3 covers 17 residues. Here the CDR3 reads CASSFFPGLAGEDTQYF. CDR3 sequence (DNA): TGTGCCAGCAGTTTCTTCCCTGGGCTAGCGGGAGAGGATACGCAGTATTTT.

The CDR3 nucleotides are TGTGCCAGCAGTCCAACCTGGGGTAGCAATCAGCCCCAGCATTTT. Translation gives CASSPTWGSNQPQHF. The chain employs TRBV6-5 and TRBJ1-5; D gene ambiguous. CDR3 length: 15 amino acids. Germline V gives CDR1 MNHEY, CDR2 SVGAGI. V was cut by 5 bases and J by 0 bases, with 11 bases left in between.

The rearrangement uses TRBV5-6 and TRBJ2-3, with D unclear. Germline V gene lookup returns CDR1 SGHDT and CDR2 YYEEEE. Trimming took off 4 bases at V and 2 bases at J, with 11 bases between the two ends. The CDR3 extends over 14 amino acids. The DNA for the CDR3 is TGTGCCAGCAGCCCCTTTCGGCCCACAGATACGCAGTATTTT. This codes for CASSPFRPTDTQYF.

The chain carries TRBV30 and TRBJ1-2, with D possibly TRBD1 on 6 matching bases. V dropped 5 bases and J dropped 6 bases, with 16 bases sitting between them. This CDR3 comprises 13 residues. Germline loops: CDR1 GTSNPN, CDR2 SVGIG (reference sequence). The CDR3 protein is CAWAKQGWDGYTF. In nucleotides, the CDR3 is TGTGCCTGGGCCAAACAGGGATGGGATGGCTACACCTTC.